The 27 T cell receptor beta chains below come from one sample, sequenced in a study of T cell responses to AZD1222 COVID-19 vaccine. TCRdb's copy holds only in-frame clones and misses some; the assay was immunoSEQ multiplex PCR. This sample has 70,000 to 95,000 clones, with 85% to 90% found just once. Sequenced here: peripheral blood, sampled on day 0 of MenACWY control vaccination. The receptors originated from an adult in good health.

V usage is TRBV20-1 and J usage is TRBJ2-1; D gene uncertain. The length of the CDR3 is 11 residues. Per germline, CDR1 DFQATT and CDR2 SNEGSKA (reference sequence). Trimming took off 7 bases at V and 8 bases at J, with 12 bases between the two ends. CDR3 amino acids: CSVNPIDEQFF. CDR3 DNA: TGCAGTGTTAATCCCATCGATGAGCAGTTCTTC.

The chain recombines TRBV27 with TRBJ1-5, with D tentatively TRBD1 (5 bases). Germline assignment: CDR1 MNHEY and CDR2 SMNVEV (reference sequence). V lost 5 bases to trimming and J lost 5 bases, with 10 bases between them. The CDR3 contains 13 residues. CDR3 in DNA: TGTGCCAGCAGTACCAGGGTCGATCAGCCCCAGCATTTT. The encoded protein is CASSTRVDQPQHF.

CDR3 sequence reads: CASSSTPGTGLTGELFF. The CDR3 coding sequence is TGTGCCAGCAGTTCTACCCCCGGGACAGGGCTCACCGGGGAGCTGTTTTTT. The chain carries TRBV28 and TRBJ2-2; 9 nucleotides line up with TRBD1. The V gene's germline CDR1 is MDHEN and CDR2 SYDVKM. Trimming at V came to 4 bases and at J to 4 bases, leaving 10 bases not matched to a gene. The CDR3 runs 17 residues.

The chain carries TRBV28 and TRBJ2-5, with TRBD2 matching over 7 bases. CDR1 MDHEN and CDR2 SYDVKM come from the germline V gene. J gave up 5 bases and V 2 bases, and 8 bases lay outside the gene matches. This CDR3 has 15 amino acids. The CDR3 loop reads CASSLRGRASETQYF. CDR3 DNA sequence: TGTGCCAGCAGTTTAAGAGGGAGGGCCAGTGAGACCCAGTACTTC.

This clone was detected only once. J is TRBJ1-1 and V is TRBV7-9; D is uncertain. This CDR3 is 12 amino acids long. V was trimmed by 4 bases and J by 5 bases, leaving 8 bases between them. Germline assignment: CDR1 SEHNR and CDR2 FQNEAQ (reference sequence). CDR3 in DNA: TGTGCCAGCAGCTCGGGGAGAACTGAAGCTTTCTTT. This encodes CASSSGRTEAFF.

This chain links TRBV29-1 with TRBJ2-6, with D possibly matching TRBD1 (6 bases). Trimming left V 5 bases short and J 2 bases short, with 13 bases between. In germline, CDR1 is SQVTM, CDR2 ANQGSEA. This CDR3 is 15 amino acids long. CDR3 bases: TGCAGCGTTAAAACCAACAGGGCTGGGGCCAACGTCCTGACTTTC. Residues: CSVKTNRAGANVLTF.

The chain joins TRBV28 to TRBJ1-2; perhaps TRBD1 as D (6 bases). V was cut by 1 base and J by 3 bases, with 12 bases left in between. This CDR3 comprises 15 residues. Germline-derived CDR1 and CDR2 are MDHEN and SYDVKM. CDR3: CASSLLAGDYYGYTF. Written as DNA, the CDR3 is TGTGCCAGCAGTTTATTAGCAGGGGATTACTATGGCTACACCTTC.

The chain links TRBV6-5 to TRBJ1-5; TRBD1 matches 7 bases. CDR1 is MNHEY, CDR2 SVGAGI, per germline. V shed 6 bases, J shed 6 bases, and the junction held 11 bases outside the gene matches. This CDR3 is 15 amino acids long. In nucleotides, the CDR3 is TGTGCCAGCAGGCAATCACAGGGGAAAGGTCAGCCCCAGCATTTT. Encoded protein: CASRQSQGKGQPQHF.

The chain's CDR3 is CASSLRGLVNEQFF. CDR3 sequence (DNA): TGTGCCAGCAGTCTTAGGGGACTAGTCAATGAGCAGTTCTTC. This chain uses TRBV27 with TRBJ2-1, with 8 bases identical to TRBD2. The CDR3 sequence is 14 residues long. The junction had 6 bases not matched to a gene; V was cut back by 5 bases and J by 6 bases. From germline, CDR1 is MNHEY and CDR2 SMNVEV (reference sequence).

Details on this clone: Additional DNA sequences in this sample encode the identical CDR3. V and J are TRBV7-9 and TRBJ1-1; possible D gene TRBD1, 5 bases. The CDR3 runs 14 residues. The V gene's germline CDR1 is SEHNR and CDR2 FQNEAQ (reference sequence). The germline V and J ends were trimmed by 5 bases and 1 base, with 11 bases remaining between them. DNA of the CDR3: TGTGCCAGCAGCCTAGGGACGGCGAACACTGAAGCTTTCTTT. Translating gives CASSLGTANTEAFF. Looking up the rest from reference TRBV7-9 and TRBJ1-1 gives the full variable domain: DTGVSQNPRHKITKRGQNVTFRCDPISEHNRLYWYRQTLGQGPEFLTYFQNEAQLEKSRLLSDRFSAERPKGSFSTLEIQRTEQGDSAMYLCASSLGTANTEAFFGQGTRLTVV.

This clone occurred once. V and J are TRBV19 and TRBJ2-2, with 10 bases aligning to TRBD2. V was clipped by 3 bases and J by 6 bases; unmatched bases: 10. Germline V gives CDR1 LNHDA, CDR2 SQIVND (reference sequence). This CDR3 has 17 amino acids. The CDR3 DNA sequence: TGTGCCAGTAGTATTAGGGGAAGCGGGAGGGCCGCCGGGGAGCTGTTTTTT. Translation: CASSIRGSGRAAGELFF. The full variable domain, completed using reference TRBV19 and TRBJ2-2, is DGGITQSPKYLFRKEGQNVTLSCEQNLNHDAMYWYRQDPGQGLRLIYYSQIVNDFQKGDIAEGYSVSREKKESFPLTVTSAQKNPTAFYLCASSIRGSGRAAGELFFGEGSRLTVL.

V gene TRBV7-2 combines with J gene TRBJ2-7; perhaps TRBD1 as D (5 bases). The CDR3 totals 13 residues. CDR1 is SGHTA and CDR2 is FQGNSA in the germline V gene. Trimming removed 4 bases from V and 4 bases from J, with 11 bases in between. Here the CDR3 reads CASSWGSVYEQYF. The CDR3 nucleotides read TGTGCCAGCAGCTGGGGCTCAGTATACGAGCAGTACTTC.

The V and J genes are TRBV19 and TRBJ2-1; weak D call: TRBD2 (6 bases). Trimming cost V 7 bases and J 6 bases, with 25 bases left between them. CDR1 is LNHDA, CDR2 SQIVND, per germline (reference sequence). This CDR3 is 17 amino acids long. The CDR3 bases are TGTGCCAGTAATAGTATGGGGAGGCAGGCCGGGGGCAATGAGCAGTTCTTC. Amino acid sequence: CASNSMGRQAGGNEQFF.

The chain links TRBV29-1 to TRBJ1-4; tentatively, D is TRBD1 (5 bases). Per the germline V gene, CDR1 is SQVTM and CDR2 is ANQGSEA. This CDR3 spans 13 amino acids. Between the trimmed V and J ends, which lost 4 bases and 5 bases, there was a span of 11 bases. CDR3 loop: CSVVPGDNEKLFF. Written as DNA, the CDR3 is TGCAGCGTTGTTCCGGGGGACAATGAAAAACTGTTTTTT. Together with reference TRBV29-1 and TRBJ1-4, the CDR3 gives the full variable domain: SAVISQKPSRDICQRGTSLTIQCQVDSQVTMMFWYRQQPGQSLTLIATANQGSEATYESGFVIDKFPISRPNLTFSTLTVSNMSPEDSSIYLCSVVPGDNEKLFFGSGTQLSVL.

The CDR3 region has the DNA TGCGCCAGCAGCAATCTAGCGGGAGGCAAGGAGCAGTTCTTC. Its protein is CASSNLAGGKEQFF. The chain links TRBV4-3 to TRBJ2-1; TRBD2 matches at 11 bases. The CDR3 spans 14 residues. The V gene end was trimmed by 5 bases and the J gene end by 10 bases; junction bases not matched to a gene: 7. From germline, CDR1 is LGHNA and CDR2 YSLEER.

The chain is built from TRBV7-9 and TRBJ2-7; D is ambiguous. Germline CDR1 reads SEHNR; CDR2 reads FQNEAQ (reference sequence). V was shortened by 2 bases and J by 3 bases, with 14 bases between the two germline ends. The CDR3 totals 15 residues. Written as DNA, the CDR3 is TGTGCCAGCAGCTTAAATGACGGCGGAGTCTACGAGCAGTACTTC. Translation gives CASSLNDGGVYEQYF. Together with reference TRBV7-9 and TRBJ2-7, the CDR3 gives the full variable domain: DTGVSQNPRHKITKRGQNVTFRCDPISEHNRLYWYRQTLGQGPEFLTYFQNEAQLEKSRLLSDRFSAERPKGSFSTLEIQRTEQGDSAMYLCASSLNDGGVYEQYFGPGTRLTVT.

This chain joins TRBV6-6 and TRBJ1-1; tentative D call: TRBD1 (5 bases). V was trimmed by 5 bases and J by 8 bases, leaving 15 bases between them. Looked up from germline, CDR1 is MNHNY and CDR2 is SVGAGI (reference sequence). The CDR3 has 13 residues. The CDR3 sequence is CASSRGSAREAFF. CDR3 nucleotide sequence: TGTGCCAGCAGTCGGGGGTCCGCTAGGGAAGCTTTCTTT.

The V and J genes are TRBV5-1 and TRBJ2-7; the match to TRBD2 covers 9 bases. CDR1 and CDR2 from the germline V gene are SGHRS and YFSETQ. V lost 2 bases to trimming and J lost 3 bases; unmatched junction nucleotides: 6. The CDR3 consists of 15 residues. The CDR3 is CASSFGASGNYEQYF. In DNA, the CDR3 is TGCGCCAGCAGCTTTGGGGCTAGCGGGAACTACGAGCAGTACTTC.

J is TRBJ2-7 and V is TRBV5-4; D not resolved. The CDR3 length is 12 residues. The V gene lost 5 bases and the J gene lost 6 bases, with 12 bases spanning the gap. Germline values: CDR1 SGHNT, CDR2 YYREEE (reference sequence). The DNA for the CDR3 is TGTGCCAGCAGTTGGGGTCCGGGCGAGCAGTACTTC. Protein product: CASSWGPGEQYF.

The chain uses TRBV5-6 and TRBJ1-2; D unclear. Trimming cost V 1 base and J 8 bases, with 18 bases left between them. Germline CDR1 is SGHDT and CDR2 is YYEEEE. The CDR3 sequence is 15 residues long. The CDR3 sequence is CASSLRRERNFGYTF. DNA for the CDR3: TGTGCCAGCAGCTTGCGAAGGGAGAGAAATTTCGGCTACACCTTC.

The chain combines TRBV29-1 with TRBJ1-3, with D uncertain. This CDR3 comprises 12 residues. The ends were cut back, 8 bases at V and 4 bases at J, with 12 bases in the middle. CDR1 and CDR2 from the germline V gene are SQVTM and ANQGSEA. Here the CDR3 reads CSLRGQGNTIYF. The DNA for the CDR3 is TGCAGCTTAAGAGGGCAGGGAAACACCATATATTTT.

The chain carries TRBV6-2 or TRBV6-3 and TRBJ2-1; possibly TRBD1 for D (5 bases). The CDR3 has 17 residues. The germline gives CDR1 MNHEY, CDR2 SVGEGT. V dropped 4 bases and J dropped 4 bases, with 20 bases sitting between them. This CDR3 reads CASSSTGSLHFYNEQFF. DNA of the CDR3: TGTGCCAGCAGTTCTACAGGTTCCCTCCATTTTTACAATGAGCAGTTCTTC.

The chain is built from TRBV25-1 and TRBJ1-2, with 10 bases fitting TRBD1. This CDR3 has 16 amino acids. V shed 4 bases and J 3 bases; nucleotides not matched to a gene: 8. CDR1 MGHDK and CDR2 SYGVNS come from the germline V gene. CDR3 amino acids: CASSADSGTGDYGYTF. For the CDR3, the DNA is TGTGCCAGCAGTGCCGATTCCGGGACAGGGGACTATGGCTACACCTTC.

V gene TRBV19 combines with J gene TRBJ1-5; TRBD1 might be the D (6 bases). V was trimmed by 3 bases and J by 4 bases, leaving 25 bases between them. CDR1 is LNHDA and CDR2 is SQIVND in the germline V gene (reference sequence). CDR3 length: 19 amino acids. The DNA for the CDR3 is TGTGCCAGTAGTATGTGGGCGAGGGGGAAAGGAGTGTGGAATCAGCCCCAGCATTTT. This sequence encodes CASSMWARGKGVWNQPQHF. The entire variable domain, with the rest obtained from reference TRBV19 and TRBJ1-5, is as follows: DGGITQSPKYLFRKEGQNVTLSCEQNLNHDAMYWYRQDPGQGLRLIYYSQIVNDFQKGDIAEGYSVSREKKESFPLTVTSAQKNPTAFYLCASSMWARGKGVWNQPQHFGDGTRLSIL.

This chain links TRBV28 with TRBJ1-2; 8 bases are a match to TRBD1. Germline V gives CDR1 MDHEN, CDR2 SYDVKM. CDR3 length equals 16 residues. V gave up 2 bases and J gave up 0 bases; unmatched junction bases: 5. The CDR3: CASSLRTGRANYGYTF. CDR3 in DNA: TGTGCCAGCAGTTTAAGGACAGGGAGAGCTAACTATGGCTACACCTTC.

There are a few counts of this clone. The rearrangement uses TRBV28 and TRBJ1-1; no clear D gene. The CDR3 length is 14 residues. The V and J ends lost 6 bases and 2 bases respectively, with 13 bases between them. Germline V CDR1 and CDR2: MDHEN, SYDVKM. The CDR3 DNA follows: TGTGCCAGCAGCATTCGGGCCTACAACACTGAAGCTTTCTTT. Residues: CASSIRAYNTEAFF.

V and J are TRBV7-9 and TRBJ1-1; 9 nucleotides agree with TRBD1. Trimming at V came to 9 bases and at J to 6 bases, leaving 11 bases not matched to a gene. CDR1 SEHNR and CDR2 FQNEAQ come from the germline V gene (reference sequence). The CDR3 is 14 amino acids. The CDR3 DNA reads as TGTGCCAGTTACTCCGGGACAGGGACAGCTGAAGCTTTCTTT. Amino acid sequence: CASYSGTGTAEAFF.